The 18 T cell receptor beta chains below were found in one sample sequenced in a study of blood T cell repertoires in COVID-19. Sequencing used immunoSEQ multiplex PCR; TCRdb keeps in-frame clones, though not all of them. This table has under 350,000 clones, 90% appearing once. Sequenced input: PBMCs or T cells enriched from blood (not recorded which). All receptors come from a man aged 60 to 69 who had recovered from COVID-19.

The sample holds one count of this clone. The V call is TRBV3-1 (or the pseudogene TRBV3-2), the J call TRBJ2-7, with D perhaps matching TRBD1 (6 bases). Per the germline V gene, CDR1 is LGHDT and CDR2 is YNNKEL (reference sequence). V lost 1 base to trimming and J lost 0 bases, with 10 bases between them. The CDR3 has 15 residues. The CDR3 protein is CASSQAPGASYEQYF. CDR3 in DNA: TGTGCCAGCAGCCAAGCCCCAGGGGCCTCCTACGAGCAGTACTTC.

V is TRBV6-5 and J is TRBJ2-7, with D perhaps TRBD2 (5 bases). CDR1 MNHEY and CDR2 SVGAGI come from the germline V gene. This CDR3 has 15 amino acids. Deletions cut 5 bases from V and 4 bases from J, with 18 bases between. CDR3 in DNA: TGTGCCAGCAGTCGTGGGAGTTTCGGCTCATACGAGCAGTACTTC. Translated, it gives CASSRGSFGSYEQYF.

The chain carries TRBV28 and TRBJ1-2; maybe TRBD1 (6 bases). Germline-derived CDR1 and CDR2 are MDHEN and SYDVKM. Trimming left V 5 bases short and J 8 bases short, with 18 bases between. The CDR3 is made up of 14 amino acids. CDR3 sequence (DNA): TGTGCCAGCAGTCGCCCGGGACATGCCGCCGGCTACACCTTC. Translating it yields CASSRPGHAAGYTF.

Regarding this clone: Other DNA sequences in the sample encode the same CDR3. V gene TRBV5-1 combines with J gene TRBJ1-1, with D perhaps matching TRBD1 (5 bases). Per the germline V gene, CDR1 is SGHRS and CDR2 is YFSETQ. The CDR3 consists of 14 residues. The V and J ends lost 0 bases and 2 bases respectively, with 8 bases between them. The CDR3 here is CASSLDGTNTEAFF. The CDR3 region has the DNA TGCGCCAGCAGCTTGGATGGGACTAACACTGAAGCTTTCTTT.

The V call is TRBV6-5, the J call TRBJ2-3; tentative D call: TRBD2 (5 bases). The CDR3 length is 15 residues. V lost 5 bases, J lost 2 bases, and 14 bases lay in between. Germline V gene sequence: CDR1 MNHEY, CDR2 SVGAGI. The CDR3 nucleotides are TGTGCCAGCAGTCGAACGGGGTTTTCCACAGATACGCAGTATTTT. Translating it yields CASSRTGFSTDTQYF.

The chain joins TRBV12-3 or TRBV12-4 to TRBJ2-7, with D tentatively TRBD1 (6 bases). This CDR3 is built from 13 residues. Trimming took 3 bases from V and 4 from J, leaving 10 bases between them. CDR3 region: CASSLRGMYEQYF. The CDR3, as DNA: TGTGCCAGCAGTTTGAGGGGGATGTACGAGCAGTACTTC.

This clone is a singleton in its sample. The chain joins TRBV24-1 to TRBJ1-5; no definite D call. The CDR3 is 13 amino acids. Per the germline V gene, CDR1 is KGHDR and CDR2 is SFDVKD. Trimming took off 5 bases at V and 4 bases at J, with 8 bases between the two ends. CDR3 amino acids: CATSGQPNQPQHF. In nucleotides, the CDR3 is TGTGCCACCAGTGGGCAACCTAATCAGCCCCAGCATTTT.

This chain connects TRBV2 to TRBJ2-5; TRBD1 might be the D (6 bases). The germline V gene has CDR1 SNHLY and CDR2 FYNNEI. The ends were cut back, 7 bases at V and 5 bases at J, with 14 bases in the middle. CDR3 length equals 13 residues. CDR3 bases: TGTGCCAGCAATGGACAGCGGATGGAGACCCAGTACTTC. This sequence encodes CASNGQRMETQYF.

The DNA for the CDR3 is TGTGCCAGCAGCTTAGAAACCAGGGGACGTGAAAAACTGTTTTTT. Translating it yields CASSLETRGREKLFF. This chain uses TRBV7-8 with TRBJ1-4, with D perhaps matching TRBD1 (6 bases). With 1 base removed from V and 7 bases from J, the gap between germline ends came to 13 bases. This CDR3 has 15 amino acids. In germline, CDR1 is SGHVS, CDR2 FQNEAQ.

The CDR3 DNA follows: TGTGCCAGCAGCAATTACAGGAGCCGCACCTACTACGAGCAGTACTTC. As protein: CASSNYRSRTYYEQYF. The rearrangement joins TRBV5-4 to TRBJ2-7, with D possibly matching TRBD1 (5 bases). Trimming removed 4 bases at V and 3 bases at J, with 20 bases between. Germline lookup yields CDR1 SGHNT and CDR2 YYREEE (reference sequence). The CDR3 has 16 amino acids. The entire variable domain, with the rest obtained from reference TRBV5-4 and TRBJ2-7, is as follows: ETGVTQSPTHLIKTRGQQVTLRCSSQSGHNTVSWYQQALGQGPQFIFQYYREEENGRGNFPPRFSGLQFPNYSSELNVNALELDDSALYLCASSNYRSRTYYEQYFGPGTRLTVT.

This clone was detected once. The chain has TRBV4-1 and TRBJ2-7, with D possibly matching TRBD1 (6 bases). The CDR3 covers 14 residues. Between the trimmed V and J ends, which lost 2 bases and 3 bases, there was a span of 11 bases. Germline V gives CDR1 MGHRA, CDR2 YSYEKL. The DNA for the CDR3 is TGCGCCAGCAGCCAAAAGGACAGTAACTACGAGCAGTACTTC. Encoded protein: CASSQKDSNYEQYF.

A remark on this clone: Distinct nucleotide sequences in the sample also encode this CDR3. The rearrangement joins TRBV18 to TRBJ1-2; weak D call: TRBD1 (5 bases). This CDR3 spans 13 amino acids. The V end lost 3 bases, the J end lost 2 bases, and 7 bases lay between the germline ends. Germline loops: CDR1 KGHSH, CDR2 LQKENI. The CDR3 here is CASSPGGNYGYTF. CDR3 nucleotides: TGTGCCAGCTCACCGGGGGGGAACTATGGCTACACCTTC.

The chain joins TRBV5-1 to TRBJ2-3, with D perhaps matching TRBD2 (7 bases). Germline assignment: CDR1 SGHRS and CDR2 YFSETQ. The CDR3 is made up of 16 amino acids. The V gene lost 4 bases and the J gene lost 6 bases, with 21 bases spanning the gap. In DNA, the CDR3 is TGCGCCAGCAGCCCCCGGATGGGAGGGGGTTTGGATACGCAGTATTTT. Its protein product is CASSPRMGGGLDTQYF.

The table lists this clone with a count of one. V usage is TRBV5-6 and J usage is TRBJ2-5; D perhaps matches TRBD1 (6 bases). The CDR3 contains 14 residues. Looked up from germline, CDR1 is SGHDT and CDR2 is YYEEEE. V was pared by 4 bases and J by 5 bases, with 15 bases between. This CDR3 reads CASSPNTGWETQYF. CDR3 nucleotide sequence: TGTGCCAGCAGCCCCAACACAGGGTGGGAGACCCAGTACTTC.

The V call is TRBV5-1, the J call TRBJ2-5; 8 bases are shared with TRBD1. The CDR3 covers 17 residues. CDR1 and CDR2 from the germline V gene are SGHRS and YFSETQ. V dropped 3 bases and J dropped 4; count of bases not matched to a gene: 14. CDR3 protein: CASSYHPRTGTGETQYF. CDR3 coding DNA: TGCGCCAGCAGCTATCATCCACGGACAGGGACAGGAGAGACCCAGTACTTC.

The rearrangement links TRBV3-1 (or the pseudogene TRBV3-2) to TRBJ1-2, with TRBD1 identical over 7 bases. This CDR3 region has 18 residues. Germline V gene sequence: CDR1 LGHDT, CDR2 YNNKEL (reference sequence). With V trimmed by 4 bases and J by 3 bases, 17 bases remained unmatched. CDR3 sequence (DNA): TGTGCCAGCAGCCCCTGGCTAGGGGGCAGATTAAAGGACTATGGCTACACCTTC. Its translation is CASSPWLGGRLKDYGYTF.

J is TRBJ2-7 and V is TRBV12-3 or TRBV12-4, with 9 bases matching TRBD1. The CDR3 length is 13 residues. The trim removed 5 bases at V and 10 bases at J, leaving 9 bases unmatched. In DNA form, the CDR3 reads TGTGCCAGCAGTGCGCTCAGGGACAGGGCACAGTACTTC. It codes for CASSALRDRAQYF.

The rearrangement uses TRBV4-2 and TRBJ2-2; 7 bases line up with TRBD2. This CDR3 is 16 amino acids long. Germline CDR1 reads LGHNA; CDR2 reads YNFKEQ. J was trimmed by 2 bases and V by 4 bases; bases with no gene match: 7. DNA of the CDR3: TGTGCCAGCAGCCTCGGTAGCGGGTCTAACACCGGGGAGCTGTTTTTT. Its protein is CASSLGSGSNTGELFF.